The entry below describes one T cell receptor (beta chain). V lost 1 base to trimming and J lost 3 bases, with 7 bases between them. Germline CDR1 reads LNHDA; CDR2 reads SQIVND (reference sequence). The CDR3 extends over 14 amino acids. This entry comes from a study of blood T cell repertoires in COVID-19. Across the whole study: Samples taken during acute and convalescent COVID-19 were collected in the United States, Italy and Spain. In each case, the material was cDNA or gDNA derived from T cells, B-cell-depleted T cells, or PBMCs.

The assay was immunoSEQ multiplex PCR, and TCRdb's table has in-frame clones only and misses some. In the table there are approximately 670,000 clones, 85% to 90% of which are singletons. The chain uses TRBV19 and TRBJ1-5; TRBD1 is a possible D gene (5 bases). Sequenced material: peripheral blood. This TCR was sampled from a woman aged 18-29 years with acute or convalescent COVID-19. The CDR3 DNA is TGTGCCAGTAGTATAGCAGGGTTCAATCAGCCCCAGCATTTT. Protein sequence: CASSIAGFNQPQHF. Complete variable domain (other parts from reference TRBV19 and TRBJ1-5): DGGITQSPKYLFRKEGQNVTLSCEQNLNHDAMYWYRQDPGQGLRLIYYSQIVNDFQKGDIAEGYSVSREKKESFPLTVTSAQKNPTAFYLCASSIAGFNQPQHFGDGTRLSIL.